The next 24 T cell receptor beta chains were all read from a single sample in a study of T cells in women clearing cervical HPV infection. Assay: immunoSEQ multiplex PCR; the TCRdb copy retains only in-frame clones and omits some. Its clone listing holds approximately 16,000 clones. Input material: blood buffy coat. Receptor source: a woman aged 18 to 75 with a cervical HPV16 infection that either progressed to CIN3+ or cleared (not recorded which).

As regards this clone: The read terminates 3 residues before the CDR3 end, so the remaining end is supplied by the germline J gene. The chain uses TRBV7-9 and TRBJ2-1; D may be TRBD2 (6 bases). Germline V gives CDR1 SEHNR, CDR2 FQNEAQ (reference sequence). Trimming left V 1 base short and J 7 bases short, with 8 bases between. CDR3 size: 13 residues. The CDR3 is CASSLDGGNEQFF. The CDR3 DNA, read in part, is TGTGCCAGCAGCTTAGACGGGGGAAATGAG.

About this clone itself: From the germline J gene comes the end of the CDR3, since the read stops 3 residues before it. The chain uses TRBV7-9 and TRBJ2-1; no clear D. Germline CDR1 SEHNR, CDR2 FQNEAQ (reference sequence). The CDR3 extends over 11 amino acids. V was cut by 7 bases and J by 8 bases, with 9 bases left in between. CDR3 DNA, as far as it was read: TGTGCCAGCACCCCCCCCGATGAG. Its protein product is CASTPPDE. The CDR3 as a whole reads CASTPPDEQFF.

Points on this clone: The read ends 3 residues before the CDR3 terminus; that terminus is restored from the germline J gene. The chain employs TRBV2 and TRBJ2-2; TRBD1 matches at 9 bases. The V segment lost 8 bases and the J segment 4 bases; nucleotides outside the gene matches: 5. Germline loops: CDR1 SNHLY, CDR2 FYNNEI. The CDR3 length is 14 residues. CDR3 bases read: TGTGCCAGCGCGGGACAGGGAAGCACCGGGGAG. Protein: CASAGQGSTGE. The complete CDR3 sequence is CASAGQGSTGELFF.

A note on this clone: The read comes to an end 3 residues before the CDR3 does, leaving the germline J gene to fill in the end. V and J are TRBV12-3 or TRBV12-4 and TRBJ2-2, with 10 bases lining up with TRBD1. The CDR3 spans 16 residues. The junction had 12 bases not matched to a gene; V was cut back by 6 bases and J by 8 bases. The DNA read from the CDR3 is TGTGCCAGCAGAAACCGGGACAGGGGTTATCGTGGGGAG. Its translation is CASRNRDRGYRGE. The whole CDR3 sequence is CASRNRDRGYRGELFF.

As to this clone: The CDR3 goes on 3 residues after the read ends, and that part is filled in from the germline J gene. The rearrangement links TRBV7-2 to TRBJ1-2; a possible D gene is TRBD1 (6 bases). The V end lost 0 bases, the J end lost 4 bases, and 12 bases lay between the germline ends. The CDR3 contains 15 residues. Germline CDR1 and CDR2: SGHTA and FQGNSA. The CDR3 DNA, read in part, is TGTGCCAGCAGCTTAGCGTTTGCAGGGGTCTATGGC. The encoded protein is CASSLAFAGVYG. The CDR3, in full, reads CASSLAFAGVYGYTF.

CDR3 bases read: TGTGCCAGCAGCTTAGAACTTGGGGCCAACGTC. Amino acid sequence: CASSLELGANV. In full, the CDR3 reads CASSLELGANVLTF. The chain is built from TRBV13 and TRBJ2-6; D uncertain. The read terminates 3 residues before the CDR3 end, so the remaining end is supplied by the germline J gene. CDR3 length equals 14 residues. The germline V and J ends were trimmed by 1 base and 3 bases, with 4 bases remaining between them. The germline V gene encodes CDR1 PRHDT and CDR2 FYEKMQ (reference sequence).

About this clone: The read halts 3 residues ahead of the CDR3 end, with the missing end drawn from the germline J gene. J is TRBJ1-2 and V is TRBV2; D not certain. V shed 2 bases and J shed 3 bases, with 10 bases lying between them. CDR3 length: 14 residues. The germline gives CDR1 SNHLY, CDR2 FYNNEI. This CDR3 is CASSESGLYYGYTF. Partial CDR3 DNA: TGTGCCAGCAGTGAAAGCGGGCTTTACTATGGC.

Notes on this clone: The sequenced fragment ends 3 residues before the CDR3 boundary, so the rest is inferred from the germline J gene. This chain connects TRBV19 to TRBJ2-1; D is perhaps TRBD1 (5 bases). The germline CDR1 and CDR2 sequences are LNHDA and SQIVND (reference sequence). V was trimmed by 6 bases and J by 4 bases, leaving 7 bases between them. The CDR3 consists of 12 residues. The DNA read from the CDR3 is TGTGCCAGTAGGACAGTTTACAATGAG. Protein product: CASRTVYNE. The complete CDR3 sequence is CASRTVYNEQFF.

On this clone itself: The read stops 3 residues short of the end of the CDR3; the missing end is completed from the germline J gene. The gene calls are TRBV13 and TRBJ2-5; 10 positions agree with TRBD2. In germline, CDR1 is PRHDT, CDR2 FYEKMQ (reference sequence). CDR3 size: 16 residues. J was trimmed by 5 bases and V by 5 bases; bases with no gene match: 11. This chain's CDR3 is CASSQSKRGGGETQYF. The sequenced CDR3 bases are TGTGCCAGCAGCCAGTCTAAGCGGGGGGGCGGTGAGACC. Together with reference TRBV13 and TRBJ2-5, the CDR3 gives the full variable domain: AAGVIQSPRHLIKEKRETATLKCYPIPRHDTVYWYQQGPGQDPQFLISFYEKMQSDKGSIPDRFSAQQFSDYHSELNMSSLELGDSALYFCASSQSKRGGGETQYFGPGTRLLVL.

In the case of this clone: The read halts 3 residues ahead of the CDR3 end, with the missing end drawn from the germline J gene. The rearrangement links TRBV18 to TRBJ2-2; TRBD2 matches 8 bases. From germline, CDR1 is KGHSH and CDR2 LQKENI. The CDR3 has 15 amino acids. V gave up 3 bases and J gave up 2 bases; unmatched junction bases: 2. The CDR3 sequence is CASSPAGGNTGELFF. Partial CDR3 DNA: TGTGCCAGCTCACCTGCGGGGGGTAACACCGGGGAG.

Regarding this clone: Read data end 3 residues before the CDR3 end; the end is taken from the germline J gene. This chain links TRBV11-2 with TRBJ2-5; 7 bases agree with TRBD1. V gave up 1 base and J gave up 2 bases; unmatched junction bases: 4. This CDR3 is 15 amino acids long. Germline V lookup: CDR1 SGHAT, CDR2 FQNNGV. CDR3 DNA (partial): TGTGCCAGCAGCTTAGGAAGGGGGCTTCAAGAGACC. This codes for CASSLGRGLQET. The complete CDR3 reads CASSLGRGLQETQYF.

Note on this clone: The CDR3 end is not reached by the read, which stops 3 residues before it; the germline J gene fills it in. The V gene is TRBV7-2, the J gene TRBJ1-5, with no clear D. Trimming took 2 bases from V and 7 from J, leaving 12 bases between them. CDR1 and CDR2 from the germline V gene are SGHTA and FQGNSA. The CDR3 has 14 amino acids. The CDR3 bases that were read are TGTGCCAGCAGCTTAAAGGAGGAGGGCCAGCCC. Its translation is CASSLKEEGQP. The entire CDR3 protein is CASSLKEEGQPQHF.

This clone ranks as medium-sized in terms of frequency. Coverage ceases 3 residues before the CDR3 finishes, and the germline J gene fills in the end. The chain recombines TRBV18 with TRBJ2-3; 9 nucleotides align to TRBD2. The CDR3 covers 16 residues. Germline V gene data show CDR1 as KGHSH and CDR2 as LQKENI. Trimming cost V 4 bases and J 0 bases; bases outside gene matches: 5. The CDR3 loop reads CASSRSSGASTDTQYF. The sequenced part of the CDR3 DNA is TGTGCCAGCTCACGATCTAGCGGGGCTAGCACAGATACG.

A note on this clone: The CDR3 end is not reached by the read, which stops 3 residues before it; the germline J gene fills it in. The J gene is TRBJ2-1, the V gene TRBV20-1, with 13 bases fitting TRBD2. CDR1 is DFQATT, CDR2 SNEGSKA, per germline (reference sequence). CDR3 length: 19 residues. V lost 1 base to trimming and J lost 1 base; unmatched junction nucleotides: 10. Incomplete CDR3 DNA: TGCAGTGCTAGAGGATCTCCGGGACTAGCGGGGCGTTCCTACAATGAG. Translating gives CSARGSPGLAGRSYNE. The CDR3 in full is CSARGSPGLAGRSYNEQFF.

Details on this clone: Read coverage stops 3 residues before the CDR3 terminus; the germline J gene supplies the remainder. The rearrangement uses TRBV13 and TRBJ2-3; D is unclear. CDR3 length: 14 residues. Trimming stripped 6 bases from V and 0 bases from J, with 10 bases between. Germline loops: CDR1 PRHDT, CDR2 FYEKMQ (reference sequence). The CDR3 reads CASRGLSSTDTQYF. The CDR3 DNA, read in part, is TGTGCCAGCAGAGGTCTTTCTAGCACAGATACG.

Turning to this clone: Read data end 3 residues before the CDR3 end; the end is taken from the germline J gene. The rearrangement joins TRBV7-9 to TRBJ2-5; 7 bases map to TRBD1. The V gene's germline CDR1 is SEHNR and CDR2 FQNEAQ (reference sequence). V shed 5 bases, J shed 2 bases, and the junction held 8 bases outside the gene matches. There are 15 residues in the CDR3. CDR3 DNA, as far as it was read: TGTGCCAGCAGCGTCGGGACAGTCAGACAAGAGACC. Amino acid sequence: CASSVGTVRQET. The entire CDR3 is CASSVGTVRQETQYF.

Turning to this clone: The read finishes 3 residues shy of the CDR3 end, and the germline J gene is used to complete it. The rearrangement links TRBV12-3 or TRBV12-4 to TRBJ1-2; TRBD1 is a possible D gene (5 bases). The CDR3 consists of 13 residues. The CDR3 DNA, read in part, is TGTGCCAGCAGTCCATTGGGGGGTGGCGGC. It translates to CASSPLGGGG. The CDR3, in full, reads CASSPLGGGGYTF.

With respect to this clone: Read data end 3 residues before the CDR3 end; the end is taken from the germline J gene. The chain combines TRBV20-1 with TRBJ1-2; 7 nucleotides align to TRBD1. This CDR3 contains 14 residues. The V segment lost 6 bases and the J segment 4 bases; nucleotides outside the gene matches: 11. Germline V gives CDR1 DFQATT, CDR2 SNEGSKA (reference sequence). The CDR3 loop reads CSALVSGGLYGYTF. Incomplete CDR3 DNA: TGCAGTGCGCTAGTGTCAGGGGGACTCTATGGC.

With respect to this clone: The read ends 3 residues shy of where the CDR3 ends; the end is completed using the germline J gene. The chain couples TRBV5-1 to TRBJ2-2; 10 bases agree with TRBD1. The CDR3 extends over 17 amino acids. J was trimmed by 3 bases and V by 4 bases; bases with no gene match: 9. Germline assignment: CDR1 SGHRS and CDR2 YFSETQ. Incomplete CDR3 DNA: TGCGCCAGCAGCGCCGCCGGGACAGGGGTCGACACCGGGGAG. Encoded protein: CASSAAGTGVDTGE. The entire CDR3 reads CASSAAGTGVDTGELFF.

As concerns this clone: The read stops 3 residues short of the end of the CDR3; the missing end is completed from the germline J gene. The chain recombines TRBV7-9 with TRBJ2-1; the D gene is possibly TRBD2 (5 bases). CDR1 and CDR2 (germline): SEHNR, FQNEAQ (reference sequence). Trimming removed 5 bases from V and 8 bases from J, with 13 bases in between. The CDR3 consists of 13 residues. CDR3 loop: CASSDPGIDEQFF. The CDR3 DNA, read in part, is TGTGCCAGCAGCGATCCGGGGATCGATGAG.

As for this clone: The CDR3 is cut off 3 residues early in the read; its end comes from the germline J gene. V gene TRBV7-2 combines with J gene TRBJ2-1; D is perhaps TRBD2 (6 bases). Trimming pared 0 bases from V and 4 bases from J, leaving 13 bases between. Germline loops: CDR1 SGHTA, CDR2 FQGNSA. This CDR3 region has 16 residues. The CDR3 DNA, read in part, is TGTGCCAGCAGCTTAGCCGGGGGACTGCAATACAATGAG. Protein sequence: CASSLAGGLQYNE. The entire CDR3 reads CASSLAGGLQYNEQFF.

For this clone: The read terminates 3 residues before the CDR3 end, so the remaining end is supplied by the germline J gene. The V gene is TRBV20-1, the J gene TRBJ2-2; 12 positions match TRBD2. Trimming cost V 6 bases and J 7 bases; bases outside gene matches: 6. The CDR3 loop spans 14 amino acids. In germline, CDR1 is DFQATT, CDR2 SNEGSKA (reference sequence). The part of the CDR3 DNA that was read is TGCAGTGCGCGTCTAGCGGGGGGGATCGGGGAG. Residues: CSARLAGGIGE. The CDR3 reads in full as CSARLAGGIGELFF.

Notes on this clone: From the germline J gene comes the end of the CDR3, since the read stops 3 residues before it. The V and J genes are TRBV5-5 and TRBJ1-1; possibly TRBD1 for D (5 bases). Trimming shortened V by 1 base and J by 5 bases, and 6 bases separated the two germline ends. The CDR3 has 12 residues. CDR1 is SGHKS, CDR2 YYEKEE, per germline (reference sequence). The CDR3 is CASSLRQTEAFF. The sequenced CDR3 bases are TGTGCCAGCAGCTTGAGACAGACTGAA.

Concerning this clone: The CDR3 goes on 3 residues after the read ends, and that part is filled in from the germline J gene. V is TRBV5-1 and J is TRBJ1-2; D unresolved. CDR1 and CDR2 from the germline V gene are SGHRS and YFSETQ. The CDR3 consists of 14 residues. CDR3 DNA (partial): TGCGCCAGCAGCTTTGGTTCGGGGTATGAAGGC. It specifies CASSFGSGYEG. The whole CDR3 region reads CASSFGSGYEGYTF.